This T cell receptor beta chain was observed in a study of blood T cell repertoires in COVID-19. For the study at large: T cells, B-cell-depleted T cells, or PBMCs provided the cDNA or gDNA that served as material.

The germline gives CDR1 MGHRA, CDR2 YSYEKL. There are 16 residues in the CDR3. V was clipped by 3 bases and J by 7 bases; unmatched bases: 9. This clone was found once. Original data processing: Reference gene primers were amplified, and this amplification served to estimate nucleated cell counts. Sequenced by immunoSEQ multiplex PCR; TCRdb stores in-frame clones only, minus some. Clone size and V and J calls were adopted from that table, with D and trimming inferred from the DNA. The table lists about 16,000 clones, roughly 89% of them singletons. This TCR was sampled from a man between 60 and 70 years old with active COVID-19. Material for sequencing was peripheral blood. The V gene is TRBV4-1, the J gene TRBJ2-1; 10 nucleotides align to TRBD2. The CDR3 region is CASSQISGGLGNEQFF. In nucleotides, the CDR3 is TGCGCCAGCAGCCAGATTAGCGGGGGGCTGGGAAATGAGCAGTTCTTC.